What follows are 5 T cell receptor beta chains derived from one specimen sequenced in a study of blood T cells in healthy people across ages (dated by TCRdb to about 2015). Libraries were made using 5' RACE. The data were produced on an Illumina HiSeq 2500. A second PCR of 7 to 11 cycles was run with a J-beta primer mix and a sample-barcoded 5' primer. Using fastp at Q25 and MiXCR, TCRdb reprocessed the public reads and kept productive beta chains. Entries that share a CDR3 protein sequence are merged under the most common genes and DNA. Recorded for this sample are hundreds of thousands of distinct CDR3 sequences; roughly 50% of them occurred a single time. Roughly 31% of the sample comes from the top ten. Sequencing input: blood. All receptors come from an older woman in good health.

This chain connects TRBV20-1 to TRBJ2-1; TRBD2 matches 7 bases. V lost 0 bases, J lost 8 bases, and 10 bases stayed unmatched. This CDR3 region has 15 residues. Germline-derived CDR1 and CDR2 are DFQATT and SNEGSKA (reference sequence). The CDR3 DNA follows: TGCAGTGCTAGAGATGACAAGCGGGAAGGTGATGAGCAGTTCTTC. This translates into CSARDDKREGDEQFF.

This chain links TRBV28 with TRBJ2-7; possible D gene TRBD1, 6 bases. Between the trimmed V and J ends, which lost 3 bases and 7 bases, there was a span of 16 bases. CDR1 is MDHEN, CDR2 SYDVKM, per germline. CDR3 length equals 14 residues. DNA for the CDR3: TGTGCCAGCAGTTTGGGGGCGGGTTACAATGAGCAGTACTTC. Translation: CASSLGAGYNEQYF.

V and J are TRBV6-2 or TRBV6-3 and TRBJ2-1; D perhaps matches TRBD2 (5 bases). In germline, CDR1 is MNHEY, CDR2 SVGEGT. V shed 0 bases and J shed 6 bases, with 12 bases lying between them. The CDR3 is made up of 15 amino acids. The CDR3 DNA sequence: TGTGCCAGCAGTTACTCTCGGGATTTCGGCAATGAGCAGTTCTTC. It specifies CASSYSRDFGNEQFF.

This clonotype was counted only a few times. Since a much larger clone is just one base distant, this may be a read error. The chain carries TRBV4-2 and TRBJ1-6; maybe TRBD1 (6 bases). Germline assignment: CDR1 LGHNA and CDR2 YNFKEQ. This CDR3 comprises 17 residues. CDR3 amino acids: CASSPRAGGYEDSPPHF. CDR3 nucleotide sequence: TGTGCCAGCAGCCCTCGGGCTGGGGGCTACGAGGATTCACCCCCCCACTTT.

This clonotype has only a few counts. The V call is TRBV5-1, the J call TRBJ1-3; D gene unclear. CDR1 is SGHRS and CDR2 is YFSETQ in the germline V gene. Between the trimmed V and J ends, which lost 0 bases and 4 bases, there was a span of 5 bases. This CDR3 spans 13 amino acids. CDR3: CASSLGAGNTIYF. The CDR3 DNA is TGCGCCAGCAGCTTGGGGGCGGGAAACACCATATATTTT. The whole variable domain, filled in from reference TRBV5-1 and TRBJ1-3, reads KAGVTQTPRYLIKTRGQQVTLSCSPISGHRSVSWYQQTPGQGLQFLFEYFSETQRNKGNFPGRFSGRQFSNSRSEMNVSTLELGDSALYLCASSLGAGNTIYFGEGSWLTVV.